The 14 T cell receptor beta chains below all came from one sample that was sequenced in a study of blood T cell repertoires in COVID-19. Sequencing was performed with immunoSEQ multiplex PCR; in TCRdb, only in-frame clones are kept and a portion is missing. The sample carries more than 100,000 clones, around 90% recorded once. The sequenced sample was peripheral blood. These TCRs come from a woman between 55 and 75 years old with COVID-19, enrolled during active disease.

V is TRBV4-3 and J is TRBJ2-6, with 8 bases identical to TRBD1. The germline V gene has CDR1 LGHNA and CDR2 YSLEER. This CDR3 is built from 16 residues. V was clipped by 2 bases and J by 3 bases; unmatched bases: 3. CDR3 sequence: CASSQTGGGGANVLTF. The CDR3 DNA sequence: TGCGCCAGCAGCCAAACAGGGGGAGGTGGGGCCAACGTCCTGACTTTC.

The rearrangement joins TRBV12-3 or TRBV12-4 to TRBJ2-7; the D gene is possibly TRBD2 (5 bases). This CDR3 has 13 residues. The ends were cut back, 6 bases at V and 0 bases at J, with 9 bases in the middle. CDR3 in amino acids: CASRQGSSYEQYF. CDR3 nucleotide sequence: TGTGCCAGCAGACAAGGGAGCTCCTACGAGCAGTACTTC.

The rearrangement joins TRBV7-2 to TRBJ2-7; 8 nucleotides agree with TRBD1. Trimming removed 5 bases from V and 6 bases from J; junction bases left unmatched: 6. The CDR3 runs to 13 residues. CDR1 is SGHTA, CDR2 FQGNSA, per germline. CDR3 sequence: CASSRQGATEQYF. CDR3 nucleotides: TGTGCCAGCAGCAGGCAGGGGGCGACCGAGCAGTACTTC. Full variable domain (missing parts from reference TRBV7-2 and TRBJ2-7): GAGVSQSPSNKVTEKGKDVELRCDPISGHTALYWYRQSLGQGLEFLIYFQGNSAPDKSGLPSDRFSAERTGGSVSTLTIQRTQQEDSAVYLCASSRQGATEQYFGPGTRLTVT.

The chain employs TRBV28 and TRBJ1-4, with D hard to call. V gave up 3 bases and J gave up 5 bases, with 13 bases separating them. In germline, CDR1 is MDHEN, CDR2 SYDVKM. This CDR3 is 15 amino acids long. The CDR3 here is CASSFHAPRNEKLFF. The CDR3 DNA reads TGTGCCAGCAGTTTCCATGCCCCACGGAATGAAAAACTGTTTTTT.

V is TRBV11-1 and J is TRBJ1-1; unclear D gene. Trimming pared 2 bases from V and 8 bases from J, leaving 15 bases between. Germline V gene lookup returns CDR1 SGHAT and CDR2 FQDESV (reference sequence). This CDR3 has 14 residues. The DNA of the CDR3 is TGTGCCAGCAGCTTAATGGAGGGCGCGGGAGAAGCTTTCTTT. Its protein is CASSLMEGAGEAFF.

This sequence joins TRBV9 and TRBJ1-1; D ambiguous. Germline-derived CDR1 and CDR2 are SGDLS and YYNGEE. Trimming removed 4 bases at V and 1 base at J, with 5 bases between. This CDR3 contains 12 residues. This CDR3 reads CASSRGNTEAFF. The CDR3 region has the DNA TGTGCCAGCAGCCGGGGGAACACTGAAGCTTTCTTT.

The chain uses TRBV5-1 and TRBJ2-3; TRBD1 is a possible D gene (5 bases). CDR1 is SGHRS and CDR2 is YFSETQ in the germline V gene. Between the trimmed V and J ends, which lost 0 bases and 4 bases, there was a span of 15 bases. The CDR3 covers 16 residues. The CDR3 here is CASSLEGSRLSDTQYF. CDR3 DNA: TGCGCCAGCAGCTTGGAGGGGTCCCGGCTTTCAGATACGCAGTATTTT.

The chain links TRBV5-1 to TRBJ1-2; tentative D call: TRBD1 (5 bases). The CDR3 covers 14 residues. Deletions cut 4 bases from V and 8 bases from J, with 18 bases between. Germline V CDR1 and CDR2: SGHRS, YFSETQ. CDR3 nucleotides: TGCGCCAGCAGCCCGGGGGTTCAGTCCGGGGGCTACACCTTC. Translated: CASSPGVQSGGYTF.

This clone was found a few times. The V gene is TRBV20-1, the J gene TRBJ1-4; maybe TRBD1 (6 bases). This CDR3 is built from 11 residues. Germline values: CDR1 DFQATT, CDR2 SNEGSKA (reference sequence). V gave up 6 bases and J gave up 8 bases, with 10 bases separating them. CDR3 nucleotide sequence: TGCAGTGCGGCAGGGGACGAAAAACTGTTTTTT. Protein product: CSAAGDEKLFF.

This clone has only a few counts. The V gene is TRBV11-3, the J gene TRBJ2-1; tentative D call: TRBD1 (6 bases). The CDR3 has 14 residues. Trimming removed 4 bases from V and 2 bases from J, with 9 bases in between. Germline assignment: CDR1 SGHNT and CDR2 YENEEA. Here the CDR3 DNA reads TGTGCCAGCAGCTCAGGGGTCACCTACAATGAGCAGTTCTTC. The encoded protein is CASSSGVTYNEQFF.

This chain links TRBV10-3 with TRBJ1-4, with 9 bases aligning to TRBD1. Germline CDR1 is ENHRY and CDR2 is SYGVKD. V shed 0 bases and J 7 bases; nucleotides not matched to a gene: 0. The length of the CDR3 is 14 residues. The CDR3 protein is CAISESTGGEKLFF. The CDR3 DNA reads TGTGCCATCAGTGAGTCGACAGGGGGTGAAAAACTGTTTTTT.

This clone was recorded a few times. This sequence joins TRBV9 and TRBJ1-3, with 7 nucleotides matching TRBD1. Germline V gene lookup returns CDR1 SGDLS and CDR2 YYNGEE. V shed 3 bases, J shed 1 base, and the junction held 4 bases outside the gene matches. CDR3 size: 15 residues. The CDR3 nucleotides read TGTGCCAGCAGCGGCAGGGGGTTATCTGGAAACACCATATATTTT. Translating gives CASSGRGLSGNTIYF.

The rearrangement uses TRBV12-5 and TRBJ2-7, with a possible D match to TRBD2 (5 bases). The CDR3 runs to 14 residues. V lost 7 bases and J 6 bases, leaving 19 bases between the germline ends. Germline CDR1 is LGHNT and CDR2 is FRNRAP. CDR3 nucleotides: TGTGCTAGTGCCCGGGATGCCCAAGGCTCCGAGCAGTACTTC. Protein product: CASARDAQGSEQYF.

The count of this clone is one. The CDR3 protein is CASSLVGGPYEQYF. The CDR3 DNA reads as TGTGCCAGCAGCTTGGTTGGGGGCCCCTACGAGCAGTACTTC. V gene TRBV5-5 combines with J gene TRBJ2-7; D may be TRBD1 (6 bases). The CDR3 runs to 14 residues. Between the trimmed V and J ends, which lost 0 bases and 2 bases, there was a span of 9 bases. The V gene's germline CDR1 is SGHKS and CDR2 YYEKEE (reference sequence).